This T cell receptor (beta chain) was identified in a study of blood T cell repertoires in COVID-19. The V gene's germline CDR1 is SGHRS and CDR2 YFSETQ. This CDR3 has 15 amino acids. V was trimmed by 2 bases and J by 5 bases, leaving 14 bases between them. The method was immunoSEQ multiplex PCR; TCRdb's version includes in-frame clones alone and lacks a portion of them. The sample lists over 150,000 clones, over 75% occurring once. Sample: peripheral blood. The rearrangement uses TRBV5-1 and TRBJ2-1, with D possibly matching TRBD1 (6 bases). This sequence originates from a man between 60 and 70 years old with COVID-19, enrolled during active disease. The CDR3 loop reads CASSFRQARNNEQFF. CDR3 sequence (DNA): TGCGCCAGCAGCTTCCGACAGGCCCGCAACAATGAGCAGTTCTTC. The full variable domain, in which reference TRBV5-1 and TRBJ2-1 provide the parts outside the CDR3, is KAGVTQTPRYLIKTRGQQVTLSCSPISGHRSVSWYQQTPGQGLQFLFEYFSETQRNKGNFPGRFSGRQFSNSRSEMNVSTLELGDSALYLCASSFRQARNNEQFFGPGTRLTVL.